The next 21 T cell receptor beta chains were all read from a single sample in a study of PD-1 blockade in classical Hodgkin lymphoma. TCRdb's copy holds only in-frame clones and misses some; the assay was immunoSEQ multiplex PCR. Of roughly 90,000 clones in the sample, 75% to 85% were seen once. Every patient experienced relapse after autologous stem cell transplantation, and brentuximab vedotin exposure varied. The sequencing used peripheral blood mononuclear cells (PBMCs), collected before the second cycle of nivolumab. The receptors were gathered from a human donor with classical Hodgkin lymphoma.

The V call is TRBV5-1, the J call TRBJ2-1; 7 bases match TRBD2. Trimming took 0 bases from V and 4 from J; bases not matched to a gene: 4. This CDR3 contains 15 residues. Germline V CDR1 and CDR2: SGHRS, YFSETQ. The CDR3 DNA sequence: TGCGCCAGCAGCTTGGATTCTAGCGGTTACAATGAGCAGTTCTTC. Residues: CASSLDSSGYNEQFF.

This rearrangement joins TRBV28 to TRBJ1-2, with 7 bases matching TRBD1. This CDR3 contains 15 residues. J gave up 4 bases and V 5 bases, and 10 bases lay outside the gene matches. Germline values: CDR1 MDHEN, CDR2 SYDVKM. The CDR3 sequence is CASSPGQDPSYGYTF. The CDR3 DNA is TGTGCCAGCAGTCCCGGACAGGATCCCTCCTATGGCTACACCTTC.

In its sample, this clone was seen once. This chain uses TRBV27 with TRBJ1-5, with TRBD1 matching over 9 bases. Germline trimming cut 6 bases from V and 5 bases from J; bases unmatched to any gene: 8. Germline V gene lookup returns CDR1 MNHEY and CDR2 SMNVEV (reference sequence). The CDR3 consists of 15 residues. CDR3: CASRPLDRGDQPQHF. CDR3 sequence (DNA): TGTGCCAGCAGGCCCCTAGACAGGGGGGATCAGCCCCAGCATTTT.

This chain connects TRBV28 to TRBJ1-1; D is unclear. CDR1 and CDR2 (germline): MDHEN, SYDVKM. With 6 bases removed from V and 0 bases from J, the gap between germline ends came to 14 bases. CDR3 size: 15 residues. CDR3 sequence (DNA): TGTGCCAGCAGCGGCATGGTCAGACTGAACACTGAAGCTTTCTTT. This encodes CASSGMVRLNTEAFF.

This rearrangement joins TRBV27 to TRBJ1-2; maybe TRBD1 (5 bases). Germline CDR1 MNHEY, CDR2 SMNVEV (reference sequence). V was pared by 3 bases and J by 4 bases, with 12 bases between. CDR3 length: 14 residues. Written as DNA, the CDR3 is TGTGCCAGCAGTTTCCGGGGGTCGGGCTATGGCTACACCTTC. It is translated as CASSFRGSGYGYTF.

The V gene is TRBV28, the J gene TRBJ2-7, with D possibly called TRBD1 or TRBD2 (5 bases each). Trimming took 2 bases from V and 2 from J, leaving 13 bases between them. The CDR3 is made up of 15 amino acids. In germline, CDR1 is MDHEN, CDR2 SYDVKM. The CDR3: CASSLPGTQTYEQYF. DNA of the CDR3: TGTGCCAGCAGTTTACCCGGGACGCAGACCTACGAGCAGTACTTC. Variable domain in full (rest from reference TRBV28 and TRBJ2-7): DVKVTQSSRYLVKRTGEKVFLECVQDMDHENMFWYRQDPGLGLRLIYFSYDVKMKEKGDIPEGYSVSREKKERFSLILESASTNQTSMYLCASSLPGTQTYEQYFGPGTRLTVT.

The chain uses TRBV5-4 and TRBJ2-7, with D perhaps matching TRBD1 or TRBD2 (6 bases each). Trimming took off 2 bases at V and 4 bases at J, with 10 bases between the two ends. Germline CDR1 reads SGHNT; CDR2 reads YYREEE (reference sequence). The CDR3 sequence is 13 residues long. The DNA for the CDR3 is TGTGCCAGCAGCTTAGGGGGGCGATACGAGCAGTACTTC. It encodes CASSLGGRYEQYF.

The chain links TRBV19 to TRBJ2-1; 9 bases line up with TRBD2. Germline lookup yields CDR1 LNHDA and CDR2 SQIVND (reference sequence). J was trimmed by 10 bases and V by 0 bases; bases with no gene match: 4. The CDR3 contains 14 residues. The CDR3 here is CASSIDGGRAEQFF. CDR3 DNA: TGTGCCAGTAGTATAGACGGCGGGAGGGCCGAGCAGTTCTTC.

The rearrangement uses TRBV19 and TRBJ2-3, with 7 bases that match TRBD2. CDR1 is LNHDA, CDR2 SQIVND, per germline (reference sequence). The CDR3 covers 16 residues. V gave up 5 bases and J gave up 3 bases; unmatched junction bases: 11. CDR3 DNA sequence: TGTGCCAGTAGTCCACGGACGGGAGCGGGGACAGATACGCAGTATTTT. Amino acid sequence: CASSPRTGAGTDTQYF.

Relative to its sample, this clone is medium-sized. The chain employs TRBV10-3 and TRBJ1-2, with D possibly matching TRBD1 (5 bases). The ends were cut back, 6 bases at V and 4 bases at J, with 9 bases in the middle. The germline V gene encodes CDR1 ENHRY and CDR2 SYGVKD. The CDR3 has 12 amino acids. CDR3 coding DNA: TGTGCCATCAGCCAGGGAGGCTATGGCTACACCTTC. Amino acids: CAISQGGYGYTF.

The chain joins TRBV9 to TRBJ2-3, with D possibly called TRBD1 or TRBD2 (5 bases each). This CDR3 comprises 14 residues. V gave up 0 bases and J gave up 4 bases, with 9 bases separating them. Germline loops: CDR1 SGDLS, CDR2 YYNGEE. DNA for the CDR3: TGTGCCAGCAGCGTAGCTTTGGGGGCAGATACGCAGTATTTT. Translating gives CASSVALGADTQYF. The entire variable domain, with the rest obtained from reference TRBV9 and TRBJ2-3, is as follows: DSGVTQTPKHLITATGQRVTLRCSPRSGDLSVYWYQQSLDQGLQFLIQYYNGEERAKGNILERFSAQQFPDLHSELNLSSLELGDSALYFCASSVALGADTQYFGPGTRLTVL.

This chain links TRBV15 with TRBJ2-7, with TRBD1 identical over 10 bases. V trimming: 3 bases; J trimming: 5 bases; junction bases outside the gene matches: 1. CDR1 and CDR2 from the germline V gene are LNHNV and YYDKDF (reference sequence). The CDR3 length is 13 residues. CDR3 coding DNA: TGTGCCACCAGCAGGGACAGGGGGAACGAGCAGTACTTC. Encoded protein: CATSRDRGNEQYF.

This chain links TRBV2 with TRBJ1-2, with TRBD1 matching 8 bases. The germline gives CDR1 SNHLY, CDR2 FYNNEI. The CDR3 totals 14 residues. Unmatched junction bases numbered 5, after V lost 3 bases and J lost 5 bases. The CDR3 loop is CASSDRQGRYGYTF. The CDR3 bases are TGTGCCAGCAGTGATAGACAGGGGCGTTATGGCTACACCTTC.

In this sample, this clone turned up once. The genes are TRBV11-2 and TRBJ2-7, with D tentatively TRBD1 or TRBD2 (5 bases each). The CDR3 consists of 15 residues. Trimming shortened V by 3 bases and J by 3 bases, and 15 bases separated the two germline ends. Germline V gives CDR1 SGHAT, CDR2 FQNNGV. The CDR3 reads CASSFLRGRDYEQYF. The CDR3 DNA reads as TGTGCCAGCAGCTTTCTAAGGGGACGGGACTACGAGCAGTACTTC.

The chain recombines TRBV28 with TRBJ2-1; the match to TRBD2 covers 12 bases. Trimming took 8 bases from V and 4 from J; bases not matched to a gene: 3. The CDR3 has 14 amino acids. Germline lookup yields CDR1 MDHEN and CDR2 SYDVKM. The CDR3 DNA reads TGTGCCAGCCTAGCGGGAGGGGGGTACAATGAGCAGTTCTTC. It codes for CASLAGGGYNEQFF.

The chain is built from TRBV4-3 and TRBJ2-7; D gene ambiguous. The CDR3 is 15 amino acids. V lost 0 bases and J 3 bases, leaving 12 bases between the germline ends. Germline CDR1 LGHNA, CDR2 YSLEER. DNA of the CDR3: TGCGCCAGCAGCCAAGAGTTCAGACCCGACTACGAGCAGTACTTC. This codes for CASSQEFRPDYEQYF.

The chain employs TRBV10-3 and TRBJ2-1; D is possibly TRBD1 or TRBD2 (5 bases each). With 8 bases removed from V and 6 bases from J, the gap between germline ends came to 14 bases. CDR3 size: 13 residues. The germline V gene encodes CDR1 ENHRY and CDR2 SYGVKD. Here the CDR3 DNA reads TGTGCCATCGGGGGTTGGCTGAGCAATGAGCAGTTCTTC. Translation gives CAIGGWLSNEQFF.

The chain recombines TRBV9 with TRBJ1-1; D possibly corresponds to TRBD1 (6 bases). V was cut by 5 bases and J by 8 bases, with 16 bases left in between. The CDR3 is 13 amino acids. Germline V gene data show CDR1 as SGDLS and CDR2 as YYNGEE. The CDR3 coding sequence is TGTGCCAGCAGAGCTCAGGGAGGGGGAGAAGCTTTCTTT. It translates to CASRAQGGGEAFF.

This chain connects TRBV10-3 to TRBJ2-7, with D hard to call. V was shortened by 1 base and J by 7 bases, with 5 bases between the two germline ends. CDR1 and CDR2 (germline): ENHRY, SYGVKD. The CDR3 covers 11 residues. The CDR3 DNA reads as TGTGCCATCAGTGAGTTGAGGGAGCAGTACTTC. Amino acids: CAISELREQYF.

The V and J genes are TRBV6-1 and TRBJ2-7; TRBD1 is a possible D gene (8 bases). The CDR3 extends over 14 amino acids. Germline V CDR1 and CDR2: MNHNS, SASEGT. V was clipped by 8 bases and J by 6 bases, with 20 bases between them. The CDR3 sequence is CASRPVDREGEQYF. CDR3 coding DNA: TGTGCCAGCCGACCGGTGGACAGGGAGGGCGAGCAGTACTTC.

The chain recombines TRBV10-3 with TRBJ2-1; possibly TRBD1 for D (5 bases). This CDR3 spans 14 amino acids. The V and J ends lost 0 bases and 5 bases respectively, with 8 bases between them. Germline V lookup: CDR1 ENHRY, CDR2 SYGVKD. CDR3: CAISESVGDNEQFF. The CDR3 DNA reads TGTGCCATCAGTGAGTCAGTAGGGGACAATGAGCAGTTCTTC.